This TCR beta chain was sequenced for a study of blood T cell repertoires in COVID-19. The CDR3 contains 12 residues. Germline loops: CDR1 KGHDR, CDR2 SFDVKD. The V end lost 9 bases, the J end lost 1 base, and 8 bases lay between the germline ends. Produced via immunoSEQ multiplex PCR; TCRdb's table is partial and in-frame only. The sample holds about 70,000 clones; 70% to 85% are singletons and the top ten take roughly 0.83%. Sequencing input: peripheral blood. This rearrangement joins TRBV24-1 to TRBJ1-1; perhaps TRBD1 as D (6 bases). The sequence was obtained from a woman aged 70-85 years with acute or convalescent COVID-19. The CDR3 loop reads CATEQGNTEAFF. CDR3 sequence (DNA): TGTGCCACCGAACAGGGGAACACTGAAGCTTTCTTT.